The clone carrying this T cell receptor beta chain was counted between two and nine times. No antigen is known for it. The CDR3 length is 18 residues. V trimming: 3 bases; J trimming: 4 bases; junction bases outside the gene matches: 8. Germline assignment: CDR1 SGHVS and CDR2 FNYEAQ. Using its own MiXCR run on the reads, TCRdb lists one record per CDR3 protein. The repertoire holds a few hundred thousand distinct CDR3 sequences, with about 42% as singletons. This specimen belongs to a study of T cell repertoires in cytomegalovirus infection. Overall study context: Alongside well-studied HLA-B-restricted CMV epitopes, recently identified HLA-C-restricted CMV epitopes were also used. Carrying CMV and the relevant HLA type showed in public TCR beta signatures. Notes on the study in general: Cumulated frequencies of public TCR beta families served to identify carriers of CMV plus the relevant HLA.

The clonotype was recovered from a human donor in good health (CMV status not recorded). Some clones in this sample may be carry-over from other donors' samples. The sample here was cultured PBMCs, taken from culture after CMV antigen stimulation. This chain joins TRBV7-6 and TRBJ2-2, with 13 bases identical to TRBD2. CDR3 residues: CASSLWTSGGYLTGELFF. For the CDR3, the DNA is TGTGCCAGCAGCTTGTGGACTAGCGGGGGTTACCTCACCGGGGAGCTGTTTTTT.